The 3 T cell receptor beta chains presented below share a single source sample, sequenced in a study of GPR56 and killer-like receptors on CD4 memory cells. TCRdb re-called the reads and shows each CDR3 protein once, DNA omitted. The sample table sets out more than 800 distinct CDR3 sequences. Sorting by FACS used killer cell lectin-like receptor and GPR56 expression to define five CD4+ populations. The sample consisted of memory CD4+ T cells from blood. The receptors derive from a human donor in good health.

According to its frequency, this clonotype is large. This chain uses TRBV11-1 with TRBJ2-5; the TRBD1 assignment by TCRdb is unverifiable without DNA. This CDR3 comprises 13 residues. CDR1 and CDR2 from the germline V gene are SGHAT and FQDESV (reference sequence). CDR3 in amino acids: CASSLGTGETQYF.

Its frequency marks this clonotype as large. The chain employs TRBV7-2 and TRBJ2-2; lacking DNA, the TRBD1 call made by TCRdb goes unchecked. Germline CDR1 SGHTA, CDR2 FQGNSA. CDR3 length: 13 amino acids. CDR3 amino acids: CASSRQVAGELFF.

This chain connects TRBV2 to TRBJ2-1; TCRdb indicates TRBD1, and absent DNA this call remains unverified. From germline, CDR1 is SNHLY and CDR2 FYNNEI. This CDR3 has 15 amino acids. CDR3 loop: CASSDWTGGRDEQFF.